One and the same sample provided the 30 T cell receptor beta chains below, sequenced in a study of identical twins (dated by TCRdb to about 2016). To prepare the library, 5' RACE was applied. TCRdb records Illumina HiSeq 2000 as the sequencer. The public reads were reanalyzed by TCRdb: fastp trimming at Q25, MiXCR alignment, in-frame beta chains only. A single entry per CDR3 protein holds the most common genes and DNA from its merged rows. The sample table records about 550,000 distinct CDR3 sequences; around 22% of these occur just once. The ten largest clones take up about 0.48% of the sample. This sample was also put to use in a study of yellow fever vaccine responses in identical twins.

Sequenced input: CD4+ T cells sorted from blood. The source is a woman aged 18 to 35 in good health.

This clonotype was found a few times. The J gene is TRBJ2-3, the V gene TRBV10-2; D is possibly TRBD1 (5 bases). The germline CDR1 and CDR2 sequences are WSHSY and SAAADI. This CDR3 region has 15 residues. The V gene lost 6 bases and the J gene lost 4 bases, with 17 bases spanning the gap. CDR3 region: CASSPTVGIPDTQYF. The CDR3 DNA reads TGCGCCAGCAGCCCGACAGTAGGGATACCAGATACGCAGTATTTT.

This clonotype has more than one count but fewer than ten. The chain recombines TRBV5-1 with TRBJ1-4, with 9 bases lining up with TRBD1. Germline CDR1 SGHRS, CDR2 YFSETQ. The CDR3 is made up of 17 amino acids. Trimming at V came to 3 bases and at J to 4 bases, leaving 10 bases not matched to a gene. The CDR3 nucleotides read TGCGCCAGCAGCTCTCGGACAGGGGAAGCTGGTAATGAAAAACTGTTTTTT. This encodes CASSSRTGEAGNEKLFF.

CDR3: CASSSTGTLAYGYTF. The CDR3 DNA follows: TGTGCCAGCAGTTCTACAGGAACCCTTGCCTATGGCTACACCTTC. The chain is built from TRBV6-5 and TRBJ1-2; a weak D match, TRBD1 (5 bases). This CDR3 comprises 15 residues. Trimming stripped 4 bases from V and 4 bases from J, with 16 bases between. Germline assignment: CDR1 MNHEY and CDR2 SVGAGI.

This clonotype was detected a few times. V gene TRBV11-2 combines with J gene TRBJ1-1; the D gene is possibly TRBD1 (5 bases). V gave up 4 bases and J gave up 5 bases, with 20 bases separating them. Germline lookup yields CDR1 SGHAT and CDR2 FQNNGV. The CDR3 contains 16 residues. In DNA form, the CDR3 reads TGTGCCAGCAGCTCCGTTAAGGCCAGGGAAAAGACTGAAGCTTTCTTT. This translates into CASSSVKAREKTEAFF.

This clonotype was counted a single time. This chain connects TRBV5-1 to TRBJ2-1; D unclear. Germline V CDR1 and CDR2: SGHRS, YFSETQ. CDR3 size: 15 residues. V was cut by 0 bases and J by 8 bases, with 15 bases left in between. The CDR3 DNA follows: TGCGCCAGCAGCTTGGACGGCGCTACAAGGGATGAGCAGTTCTTC. Translation: CASSLDGATRDEQFF. Based on the CDR3 plus reference TRBV5-1 and TRBJ2-1, the full variable domain is KAGVTQTPRYLIKTRGQQVTLSCSPISGHRSVSWYQQTPGQGLQFLFEYFSETQRNKGNFPGRFSGRQFSNSRSEMNVSTLELGDSALYLCASSLDGATRDEQFFGPGTRLTVL.

The chain uses TRBV12-3 or TRBV12-4 and TRBJ2-2, with D possibly TRBD1 on 5 matching bases. The CDR3 loop spans 14 amino acids. V shed 1 base and J shed 3 bases, with 6 bases lying between them. CDR3 amino acids: CASSLGTYTGELFF. Here the CDR3 DNA reads TGTGCCAGCAGTTTAGGGACATACACCGGGGAGCTGTTTTTT.

This clonotype was counted between two and nine times. The chain couples TRBV28 to TRBJ2-5; tentatively, D is TRBD1 (6 bases). The CDR3 spans 16 residues. With 2 bases removed from V and 1 base from J, the gap between germline ends came to 14 bases. CDR1 and CDR2 (germline): MDHEN, SYDVKM. The CDR3 region is CASSLMGRTVQETQYF. The CDR3 coding sequence is TGTGCCAGCAGTTTAATGGGTAGGACAGTCCAAGAGACCCAGTACTTC.

This clonotype was seen more than once but under ten times. The chain joins TRBV5-1 to TRBJ2-5; maybe TRBD2 (5 bases). The CDR3 is 15 residues long. The germline gives CDR1 SGHRS, CDR2 YFSETQ. Deletions cut 2 bases from V and 0 bases from J, with 11 bases between. The CDR3 DNA sequence: TGCGCCAGCAGCTTCCCAGCGGTGTACCAAGAGACCCAGTACTTC. This encodes CASSFPAVYQETQYF.

In its sample, this clonotype was seen many times. This chain connects TRBV20-1 to TRBJ2-7, with D possibly TRBD2 on 5 matching bases. CDR1 and CDR2 from the germline V gene are DFQATT and SNEGSKA (reference sequence). There are 15 residues in the CDR3. The V end was cut by 1 base, the J end by 0 bases, with 13 bases between. The CDR3 nucleotides read TGCAGTGCTAGAGGAAAAGCGGAGAGCTCCTACGAGCAGTACTTC. It is translated as CSARGKAESSYEQYF.

The sample holds a few counts of this clonotype. The chain has TRBV10-1 and TRBJ2-7, with TRBD2 matching 14 bases. Germline V gene data show CDR1 as WNHNN and CDR2 as SYGVQD (reference sequence). The CDR3 runs to 15 residues. The trim removed 9 bases at V and 5 bases at J, leaving 9 bases unmatched. The CDR3 loop is CARRLAGGRVDEQYF. CDR3 bases: TGCGCCAGAAGACTAGCGGGAGGGCGGGTCGACGAGCAGTACTTC.

In this sample, this clonotype turned up a few times. The chain links TRBV3-1 to TRBJ2-7, with TRBD2 identical over 7 bases. The CDR3 loop spans 15 amino acids. V gave up 1 base and J gave up 5 bases; unmatched junction bases: 8. Germline CDR1 LGHDT, CDR2 YNNKEL (reference sequence). The CDR3 DNA reads as TGTGCCAGCAGCCAAGGGTTTCGCGGGAGTAACGAGCAGTACTTC. Its protein is CASSQGFRGSNEQYF.

This clonotype was observed a few times. The V call is TRBV15, the J call TRBJ1-4; D not resolved. Germline V lookup: CDR1 LNHNV, CDR2 YYDKDF (reference sequence). The germline V and J ends were trimmed by 0 bases and 4 bases, with 6 bases remaining between them. The CDR3 spans 14 residues. The CDR3 protein is CATSRDGSNEKLFF. The CDR3 region has the DNA TGTGCCACCAGCAGAGATGGTAGTAATGAAAAACTGTTTTTT.

This clonotype was counted a few times. The chain carries TRBV12-3 or TRBV12-4 and TRBJ1-1; D not certain. The CDR3 has 12 amino acids. Trimming removed 3 bases from V and 8 bases from J, with 10 bases in between. The CDR3 DNA is TGTGCCAGCAGTTTGCGTGGGCTCGAAGCTTTCTTT. Translated, it gives CASSLRGLEAFF.

There are a few counts of this clonotype. This chain uses TRBV3-1 with TRBJ2-3, with 7 bases fitting TRBD1. After removal of 2 bases from V and 4 bases from J, the junction contained 0 bases not matched to a gene. CDR3 length: 13 residues. Germline CDR1 and CDR2: LGHDT and YNNKEL (reference sequence). The CDR3 is CASSQRGPDTQYF. DNA for the CDR3: TGTGCCAGCAGCCAAAGGGGGCCAGATACGCAGTATTTT.

This clonotype was counted only a few times. V usage is TRBV9 and J usage is TRBJ2-7; TRBD1 matches at 8 bases. Unmatched junction bases numbered 4, after V lost 0 bases and J lost 2 bases. CDR3 length: 15 amino acids. The germline V gene encodes CDR1 SGDLS and CDR2 YYNGEE. CDR3 sequence (DNA): TGTGCCAGCAGCGTAGGAGTCAGGGGGCCCTACGAGCAGTACTTC. Protein sequence: CASSVGVRGPYEQYF.

This clonotype was recorded a few times. This rearrangement joins TRBV14 to TRBJ1-2; tentatively, D is TRBD1 (5 bases). The CDR3 is 15 amino acids. The germline V and J ends were trimmed by 5 bases and 3 bases, with 16 bases remaining between them. The germline V gene encodes CDR1 SGHDN and CDR2 FVKESK. CDR3 sequence: CASSTAAGQDYGYTF. The CDR3 DNA is TGTGCCAGCAGCACCGCCGCGGGGCAAGACTATGGCTACACCTTC. Full variable domain (missing parts from reference TRBV14 and TRBJ1-2): EAGVTQFPSHSVIEKGQTVTLRCDPISGHDNLYWYRRVMGKEIKFLLHFVKESKQDESGMPNNRFLAERTGGTYSTLKVQPAELEDSGVYFCASSTAAGQDYGYTFGSGTRLTVV.

The genes are TRBV20-1 and TRBJ2-3; 13 bases agree with TRBD2. CDR1 and CDR2 from the germline V gene are DFQATT and SNEGSKA (reference sequence). V was clipped by 6 bases and J by 2 bases; unmatched bases: 11. The CDR3 is 17 residues long. The CDR3 loop is CSATRLAGGLTTDTQYF. The CDR3 coding sequence is TGCAGTGCAACTCGACTAGCGGGGGGCCTTACCACAGATACGCAGTATTTT.

This clonotype was seen more than once but under ten times. V and J are TRBV10-3 and TRBJ1-5, with D perhaps TRBD1 (5 bases). The CDR3 is made up of 15 amino acids. With 0 bases removed from V and 0 bases from J, the gap between germline ends came to 6 bases. Germline CDR1 ENHRY, CDR2 SYGVKD. CDR3 nucleotides: TGTGCCATCAGTGAGTCCGGGGGTAGCAATCAGCCCCAGCATTTT. It specifies CAISESGGSNQPQHF.

This clonotype was seen a few times. The chain recombines TRBV20-1 with TRBJ2-2; TRBD2 is a possible D gene (6 bases). V was pared by 0 bases and J by 3 bases, with 17 bases between. The CDR3 sequence is 17 residues long. The germline gives CDR1 DFQATT, CDR2 SNEGSKA (reference sequence). CDR3 sequence: CSARDTLGRDHTGELFF. The CDR3 DNA is TGCAGTGCTAGAGATACGTTGGGGCGGGACCACACCGGGGAGCTGTTTTTT.

J is TRBJ2-7 and V is TRBV12-3 or TRBV12-4, with 12 bases fitting TRBD2. The CDR3 is 15 amino acids. V shed 5 bases and J 6 bases; nucleotides not matched to a gene: 8. The CDR3 coding sequence is TGTGCCAGCAGTCCACGGACTAGCGGGACGGGCGAGCAGTACTTC. Residues: CASSPRTSGTGEQYF.

The sample holds a few counts of this clonotype. This chain uses TRBV5-1 with TRBJ2-5; D might be TRBD2 (7 bases). CDR1 and CDR2 from the germline V gene are SGHRS and YFSETQ. The CDR3 is 19 amino acids. The V end was cut by 4 bases, the J end by 3 bases, with 28 bases between. CDR3 residues: CASSKGGAVMLPVEETQYF. In nucleotides, the CDR3 is TGCGCCAGCAGCAAGGGGGGGGCAGTTATGTTACCAGTTGAAGAGACCCAGTACTTC.

J is TRBJ2-3 and V is TRBV28; 12 bases are a match to TRBD1. V gave up 3 bases and J gave up 6 bases; unmatched junction bases: 19. The CDR3 loop spans 20 amino acids. The germline CDR1 and CDR2 sequences are MDHEN and SYDVKM. In DNA form, the CDR3 reads TGTGCCAGCAGTTTCCCCCTGTCCATCGCCCCGGGACAGGGGGCTGATACGCAGTATTTT. Translation: CASSFPLSIAPGQGADTQYF.

In its sample, this clonotype was seen a few times. This chain connects TRBV20-1 to TRBJ2-5, with 13 bases that match TRBD2. This CDR3 is 15 amino acids long. J lost 7 bases, V lost 4 bases, and 9 bases had no gene match. The germline gives CDR1 DFQATT, CDR2 SNEGSKA (reference sequence). CDR3 in DNA: TGCAGTGCTAATTCAGGACTAGCGGGGGTGGTGACCCAGTACTTC. Residues: CSANSGLAGVVTQYF.

There are a few counts of this clonotype. The chain joins TRBV10-3 to TRBJ2-1; D possibly uses TRBD1 or TRBD2 (5 bases each). Germline loops: CDR1 ENHRY, CDR2 SYGVKD. Deletions cut 4 bases from V and 1 base from J, with 11 bases between. The CDR3 spans 15 residues. The CDR3 spells CAISVLAGSYNEQFF. The DNA for the CDR3 is TGTGCCATCAGTGTCCTAGCAGGGTCCTACAATGAGCAGTTCTTC.

The rearrangement uses TRBV2 and TRBJ2-7; D is undetermined. Germline CDR1 SNHLY, CDR2 FYNNEI. The CDR3 is 12 residues long. V was shortened by 6 bases and J by 2 bases, with 8 bases between the two germline ends. The CDR3 region is CASSADTYEQYV. CDR3 nucleotide sequence: TGTGCCAGCAGCGCAGATACCTACGAGCAGTACGTC.

V gene TRBV28 combines with J gene TRBJ2-6, with D possibly TRBD1 on 5 matching bases. CDR1 is MDHEN and CDR2 is SYDVKM in the germline V gene. This CDR3 is 16 amino acids long. Trimming stripped 4 bases from V and 2 bases from J, with 12 bases between. The CDR3 nucleotides read TGTGCCAGCAGTTCCAGGGTTGGGGCTGGGGCCAACGTCCTGACTTTC. Encoded protein: CASSSRVGAGANVLTF.

This chain links TRBV5-1 with TRBJ2-2; maybe TRBD2 (6 bases). Germline V lookup: CDR1 SGHRS, CDR2 YFSETQ. The V end was cut by 4 bases, the J end by 3 bases, with 19 bases between. The CDR3 loop spans 17 amino acids. CDR3 sequence: CASSVVGSVQHTGELFF. In DNA, the CDR3 is TGCGCCAGCAGCGTAGTCGGGAGTGTTCAGCACACCGGGGAGCTGTTTTTT.

The rearrangement links TRBV11-2 to TRBJ2-1, with 9 nucleotides matching TRBD1. Looked up from germline, CDR1 is SGHAT and CDR2 is FQNNGV. The J segment lost 5 bases and the V segment lost 6 bases, leaving 14 bases of the junction unmatched. The CDR3 runs 17 residues. The CDR3 protein is CASSKRAGDRVNNEQFF. CDR3 DNA sequence: TGTGCCAGCAGTAAACGCGCCGGGGACAGGGTAAACAATGAGCAGTTCTTC.

This clonotype occurred a few times. The J gene is TRBJ2-2, the V gene TRBV4-1; no clear D. The CDR3 contains 14 residues. Trimming pared 3 bases from V and 7 bases from J, leaving 12 bases between. From germline, CDR1 is MGHRA and CDR2 YSYEKL. The CDR3 is CASSHGKGGGELFF. The DNA for the CDR3 is TGCGCCAGCAGCCATGGAAAGGGTGGCGGGGAGCTGTTTTTT.

The table lists this clonotype with a few counts. This rearrangement joins TRBV7-2 to TRBJ2-5; possible D gene TRBD1, 6 bases. The CDR3 spans 14 residues. V lost 7 bases to trimming and J lost 0 bases, with 12 bases between them. Per the germline V gene, CDR1 is SGHTA and CDR2 is FQGNSA. The CDR3 reads CASKLGQYQETQYF. The CDR3 DNA sequence: TGTGCCAGCAAACTCGGACAGTACCAAGAGACCCAGTACTTC.